This T cell receptor (beta chain) was sequenced for a study of shared clonotypes between healthy human individuals. Clones were sequenced by immunoSEQ multiplex PCR, and TCRdb holds only the in-frame ones, with some missing. The data contain around 2,000,000 clones, 90% to 95% of them singletons. This clone has a handful of counts. Other DNA variants within this sample encode the same CDR3. The V and J ends lost 5 bases and 8 bases respectively, with 9 bases between them. The length of the CDR3 is 11 residues. CDR1 is SNHLY and CDR2 is FYNNEI in the germline V gene. The rearrangement joins TRBV2 to TRBJ1-1, with D hard to call. Sequenced input: naive CD4+ T cells sorted from blood. As to subset: CD45RA+ positively selected. The sequence came from a man between 18 and 35 years old in good health. DNA of the CDR3: TGTGCCAGCAGTCGCGGTACAGAAGCTTTCTTT. This sequence encodes CASSRGTEAFF. Looking up the rest from reference TRBV2 and TRBJ1-1 gives the full variable domain: EPEVTQTPSHQVTQMGQEVILRCVPISNHLYFYWYRQILGQKVEFLVSFYNNEISEKSEIFDDQFSVERPDGSNFTLKIRSTKLEDSAMYFCASSRGTEAFFGQGTRLTVV.